Following are 11 T cell receptor beta chains from one sample sequenced in a study of CD8 T cells in ankylosing spondylitis. Study-wide results and caveats: The study identified a TCR beta motif of several highly homologous variants that appeared characteristic of ankylosing spondylitis blood.

Their antigens are not known. Using its own MiXCR run on the 5' RACE reads, TCRdb lists one record per CDR3 protein. This sample has some 700,000 distinct CDR3 sequences, with roughly 20% found just once. What was sequenced was blood, either unsorted or a sorted T cell fraction (not recorded which). All receptors derive from a male donor with ankylosing spondylitis.

The sample holds a few counts of this clonotype. The chain recombines TRBV7-8 with TRBJ2-1, with TRBD2 matching over 13 bases. CDR1 is SGHVS and CDR2 is FQNEAQ in the germline V gene. There are 14 residues in the CDR3. V was pared by 8 bases and J by 7 bases, with 5 bases of the junction left unmatched. CDR3 sequence reads: CASGMGLAGNEQFF. The CDR3 DNA is TGTGCCAGCGGGATGGGACTAGCGGGAAATGAGCAGTTCTTC.

The chain links TRBV20-1 to TRBJ1-5; D gene unclear. The CDR3 consists of 17 residues. The V gene's germline CDR1 is DFQATT and CDR2 SNEGSKA (reference sequence). V was cut by 0 bases and J by 4 bases, with 19 bases left in between. CDR3 nucleotides: TGCAGTGCTAGAGACGACTTACGACGAGTGAGTAATCAGCCCCAGCATTTT. Protein: CSARDDLRRVSNQPQHF.

This clonotype has a handful of counts. This chain joins TRBV7-3 and TRBJ1-1; TRBD1 might be the D (6 bases). V lost 6 bases and J 7 bases, leaving 15 bases between the germline ends. CDR3 length: 13 amino acids. Per germline, CDR1 SGHTA and CDR2 FQGTGA. DNA for the CDR3: TGTGCCAGCAGGCAAACAGGGTTTAGTGAAGCTTTCTTT. It specifies CASRQTGFSEAFF.

This clonotype was picked up a small number of times. This chain uses TRBV7-9 with TRBJ2-7, with 11 bases fitting TRBD2. V dropped 0 bases and J dropped 10; count of bases not matched to a gene: 5. The CDR3 has 14 amino acids. Germline V gives CDR1 SEHNR, CDR2 FQNEAQ (reference sequence). CDR3 bases: TGTGCCAGCAGCTTAGCGGGACTAGCGGATGAACAGTACTTC. Protein product: CASSLAGLADEQYF.

V and J are TRBV6-1 and TRBJ1-1; TRBD1 is a possible D gene (6 bases). The CDR3 is made up of 15 amino acids. Trimming pared 5 bases from V and 0 bases from J, leaving 13 bases between. The germline gives CDR1 MNHNS, CDR2 SASEGT. The CDR3 nucleotides read TGTGCCAGCAGTCAAACGGACAGCTTGAACACTGAAGCTTTCTTT. This translates into CASSQTDSLNTEAFF.

This clonotype was detected only a few times. The chain couples TRBV12-3 or TRBV12-4 to TRBJ1-4; D unclear. This CDR3 has 14 residues. V was cut by 4 bases and J by 7 bases, with 13 bases left in between. CDR3 sequence: CASSSVVLSEKLFF. The CDR3 nucleotides read TGTGCCAGCAGTTCCGTTGTTTTGAGTGAAAAACTGTTTTTT.

In nucleotides, the CDR3 is TGTGCCACCAGTGCGCTAACAGGGGCAACTAATGAAAAACTGTTTTTT. Translating it yields CATSALTGATNEKLFF. The chain employs TRBV24-1 and TRBJ1-4; 7 bases match TRBD1. Trimming cost V 5 bases and J 0 bases; bases outside gene matches: 5. The germline V gene has CDR1 KGHDR and CDR2 SFDVKD. This CDR3 has 16 residues.

The V gene is TRBV7-2, the J gene TRBJ2-7; D is ambiguous. The V gene lost 5 bases and the J gene lost 6 bases, with 11 bases spanning the gap. The CDR3 runs to 12 residues. Germline lookup yields CDR1 SGHTA and CDR2 FQGNSA. CDR3 coding DNA: TGTGCCAGCAGCCCCATTCGCATCGAGCAGTACTTC. It yields the protein CASSPIRIEQYF.

The gene calls are TRBV27 and TRBJ2-3; D is possibly TRBD1 (6 bases). The CDR3 loop spans 14 amino acids. The V end was cut by 5 bases, the J end by 6 bases, with 15 bases between. CDR1 MNHEY and CDR2 SMNVEV come from the germline V gene (reference sequence). The CDR3 loop is CASSPRQVFDTQYF. The CDR3 DNA is TGTGCCAGCAGTCCACGACAGGTATTCGATACGCAGTATTTT.

The chain links TRBV28 to TRBJ1-1; D possibly corresponds to TRBD1 (6 bases). Trimming took 3 bases from V and 0 from J, leaving 8 bases between them. The CDR3 loop spans 14 amino acids. Germline V gene sequence: CDR1 MDHEN, CDR2 SYDVKM. The CDR3 region has the DNA TGTGCCAGCAGTTTCCCAGGGGTGAACACTGAAGCTTTCTTT. Its protein product is CASSFPGVNTEAFF.

This chain connects TRBV5-1 to TRBJ2-7; D is tentatively TRBD1 or TRBD2 (5 bases each). The germline V gene encodes CDR1 SGHRS and CDR2 YFSETQ. The germline V and J ends were trimmed by 0 bases and 3 bases, with 13 bases remaining between them. CDR3 length: 15 residues. Here the CDR3 reads CASSLEGPPDYEQYF. The CDR3 DNA is TGCGCCAGCAGCTTGGAGGGACCACCCGACTACGAGCAGTACTTC.